The rows below give T cell receptor beta chains drawn from one sample of a study of T cells after yellow fever vaccination. In TCRdb, the 5' RACE reads were re-called with MiXCR into one record per CDR3 protein. Of more than 350,000 distinct CDR3 sequences in the sample, under 14% are singletons; the top ten hold roughly 18%. The specimen comprised PBMCs, sampled on the day of the first yellow fever vaccination. These receptors were taken from a man between 18 and 29 years old who received the YFV17D yellow fever vaccine. Both conserved end residues are part of each CDR3. The D gene is left open where the match is weak. Size tells how often a clone was seen (once, few, many) or the class of an expanded clone, and some rows leave it out.

>TRBD2|TRBV4-2|-|15|TRBJ2-2
TGTGCCAGCACAGGGACTAGCCATCGCACCGGGGAGCTGTTTTTT
CASTGTSHRTGELFF
>TRBD1|TRBV5-1|few|12|TRBJ1-1
TGCGCCAGCCCCAGGACAGGGGCTGAAGCTTTCTTT
CASPRTGAEAFF
>-|TRBV9|few|17|TRBJ2-5
TGTGCCAGCAGCGTAGCGGGGAGAGACTCTTACCAAGAGACCCAGTACTTC
CASSVAGRDSYQETQYF
>-|TRBV6-2/TRBV6-3|-|16|TRBJ2-7
TGTGCCAGCAGTTATTCCGGGACTTGGAGCCGCTACGAGCAGTACTTC
CASSYSGTWSRYEQYF
>TRBD1|TRBV11-2|many|14|TRBJ2-1
TGTGCCAGCAGCCGACAGGGGGGGAACAATGAGCAGTTCTTC
CASSRQGGNNEQFF
>TRBD2|TRBV5-6|-|18|TRBJ2-1
TGTGCCAGCAGCTTTGGGCTAGCGGGGCCCGGCTCCTACAATGAGCAGTTCTTC
CASSFGLAGPGSYNEQFF
>-|TRBV7-2|-|15|TRBJ1-2
TGTGCCAGCAGCTTACGGGGCGGGGGGAGTGGTGGCTACACCTTC
CASSLRGGGSGGYTF
>-|TRBV11-2|few|17|TRBJ2-2
TGTGCCAGCAGCTTAGACAGGGCCAGGAGAGCTACCGGGGAGCTGTTTTTT
CASSLDRARRATGELFF
>-|TRBV4-2|-|15|TRBJ1-1
TGTGCCAGCAGCCAAGATGGCGCAGGCCTCACTGAAGCTTTCTTT
CASSQDGAGLTEAFF
>TRBD1|TRBV4-3|few|14|TRBJ1-1
TGCGCCAGCAGCCAAGAACAGGGGAGCACTGAAGCTTTCTTT
CASSQEQGSTEAFF
>-|TRBV12-3/TRBV12-4|few|17|TRBJ2-2
TGTGCCAGCAGCACCTCGGCCGGGACAACGAACACCGGGGAGCTGTTTTTT
CASSTSAGTTNTGELFF
>-|TRBV20-1|-|13|TRBJ1-5
TGCAGTGCCCAGCAAGGGCTTGATCAGCCCCAGCATTTT
CSAQQGLDQPQHF
>-|TRBV5-1|few|14|TRBJ2-3
TGCGCCAGCAGCTTCGGGTCTACTGCGGATACGCAGTATTTT
CASSFGSTADTQYF
>-|TRBV6-2/TRBV6-3|-|15|TRBJ1-6
TGTGCCAGCACCCGCGAGGAGTCCTATAATTCACCCCTCCACTTT
CASTREESYNSPLHF
>-|TRBV30|-|11|TRBJ2-7
TGTGTAGGGCAGAATTACTACGAGCAGTACTTC
CVGQNYYEQYF
>-|TRBV7-2|-|21|TRBJ1-5
TGTGCCAGCAGCTACCCCAGCGGGGTTGAGGGAGGGGATTATAGCAATCAGCCCCAGCATTTT
CASSYPSGVEGGDYSNQPQHF
>-|TRBV20-1|-|14|TRBJ2-1
TGCAGTGCTAGGGGGCGGCTAGAGGGATATGAGCAGTTCTTC
CSARGRLEGYEQFF
>-|TRBV21-1|few|15|TRBJ2-5
TGTGCCAGCAGCAAATTGGGGTGGGGGGAGGAGACCCAGTACTTC
CASSKLGWGEETQYF
>-|TRBV5-4|-|17|TRBJ2-3
TGTGCCAGCAGGTCCGGGTCATATCCGAGGGGCACAGATACGCAGTATTTT
CASRSGSYPRGTDTQYF
>-|TRBV6-5|-|13|TRBJ1-5
TGTGCCAGCAGTTGGCAGTTCAATCAGCCCCAGCATTTT
CASSWQFNQPQHF
>-|TRBV9|few|15|TRBJ1-2
TGTGCCAGCAGCGTAGTGGGAGGCCTAGGCTATGGCTACACCTTC
CASSVVGGLGYGYTF
>-|TRBV3-1|few|15|TRBJ2-5
TGTGCCAGCAGCCCCTTTGGGGGATGGGAGGAGACCCAGTACTTC
CASSPFGGWEETQYF
>TRBD2|TRBV27|few|14|TRBJ2-5
TGTGCCAGCAGTTTCGTAGCGGGGGGGGGGACCCAGTACTTC
CASSFVAGGGTQYF
>-|TRBV12-3/TRBV12-4|many|15|TRBJ1-1
TGTGCCAGCAGTTTGAGGGTGGGAATGAACACTGAAGCTTTCTTT
CASSLRVGMNTEAFF
>-|TRBV2|few|15|TRBJ2-4
TGTGCCAGCAGTTCCTCCCGACTAGGAGACAACATTCAGTACTTC
CASSSSRLGDNIQYF
>-|TRBV20-1|few|14|TRBJ2-7
TGCAGTGCTTGCCGGGACGGCAGCTCCTACGAGCAGTACTTC
CSACRDGSSYEQYF
>-|TRBV11-2|few|14|TRBJ1-4
TGTGCCAGCAGTTACCCGGGATCTAATGAAAAACTGTTTTTT
CASSYPGSNEKLFF
>-|TRBV5-1|-|12|TRBJ1-1
TGCGCCAGCAGGGGAGGGGTGACTGAAGCTTTCTTT
CASRGGVTEAFF
>-|TRBV6-5|few|16|TRBJ2-7
TGTGCCAGCAGTTACCCAAGGGCCGAGAGCTCCTACGAGCAGTACTTC
CASSYPRAESSYEQYF
>-|TRBV12-3/TRBV12-4|-|14|TRBJ1-6
TGTGCCAGCAGCCCAGGCTGGGGAGGTTCACCCCTCCACTTT
CASSPGWGGSPLHF
>TRBD2|TRBV19|-|14|TRBJ2-4
TGTGCCAGTAGTATCGGGGGGGGCGAAAACATTCAGTACTTC
CASSIGGGENIQYF
>TRBD2|TRBV18|-|18|TRBJ2-1
TGTGCCAGCTCACCAGACGCGAGGGTTAGCGGGGGCTACAATGAGCAGTTCTTC
CASSPDARVSGGYNEQFF
>-|TRBV5-1|-|15|TRBJ2-3
TGCGCCAGCAGCCCCAGGGGGGGGGCCGGAGATACGCAGTATTTT
CASSPRGGAGDTQYF
>-|TRBV4-1|-|13|TRBJ1-1
TGCGCCAGCAGCGCCCTGGCCAACACTGAAGCTTTCTTT
CASSALANTEAFF
>-|TRBV20-1|few|13|TRBJ2-3
TGCAGTGCTAGATACCGGGAAACAGATACGCAGTATTTT
CSARYRETDTQYF
>-|TRBV27|-|15|TRBJ2-3
TGTGCCAGCAGTTTATTCCTCGGTGGCGCAGATACGCAGTATTTT
CASSLFLGGADTQYF
>TRBD1|TRBV3-1|-|16|TRBJ2-7
TGTGCCAGCAGCCAAGAACTGGGACAGGCCCCCTACGAGCAGTACTTC
CASSQELGQAPYEQYF
>-|TRBV20-1|-|13|TRBJ1-1
TGCAGTGCTAGACCCCAGGAAAACACTGAAGCTTTCTTT
CSARPQENTEAFF
>TRBD1|TRBV19|few|14|TRBJ1-1
TGTGCCAGTATACAGGGGGCTGGTTTCGGGGTTGCTTTCTTT
CASIQGAGFGVAFF
>TRBD1|TRBV12-3/TRBV12-4|-|15|TRBJ2-3
TGTGCCAGCAGTCGTTTCCCCAGGGGGACAGATACGCAGTATTTT
CASSRFPRGTDTQYF
>-|TRBV30|-|14|TRBJ2-3
TGTGCCTGCCACGCGGGGCTAATCACAGATACGCAGTATTTT
CACHAGLITDTQYF
>-|TRBV29-1|-|12|TRBJ2-1
TGCAGCGTTGAACTCCCGAGTTCAGCGCAGTTCTTC
CSVELPSSAQFF
>-|TRBV6-2/TRBV6-3|few|15|TRBJ2-2
TGTGCCAGCCGCCGGGGACACACGAACACCGGGGAGCTGTTTTTT
CASRRGHTNTGELFF
>TRBD1|TRBV5-1|many|15|TRBJ2-6
TGCGCCAGCAGCCATACAGGGGAAGGGGCCAACGTCCTGACTTTC
CASSHTGEGANVLTF
>-|TRBV18|-|14|TRBJ2-1
TGTGCCAGCTCCAGCCCCACGAGGTACAATGAGCAGTTCTTC
CASSSPTRYNEQFF
>TRBD2|TRBV7-6|few|17|TRBJ2-3
TGTGCCAGCAGCTTAGTAGGCGGGGGGCCTCGCACAGATACGCAGTATTTT
CASSLVGGGPRTDTQYF
>-|TRBV4-3|-|14|TRBJ1-1
TGCGCCAGCAGCCTATCAGGGGAGAACACTGAAGTTTTCTTT
CASSLSGENTEVFF
>-|TRBV12-3/TRBV12-4|few|17|TRBJ2-1
TGTGCCAGCAGTCCCCAAGGACTACCTGCAACCTACAATGAGCAGTTCTTC
CASSPQGLPATYNEQFF
>TRBD2|TRBV13|-|16|TRBJ2-2
TGTGCCAGCAGCTTACGCGGGGGGCGTTCCACCGGGGAGCTGTTTTTT
CASSLRGGRSTGELFF
>TRBD1|TRBV10-1|few|13|TRBJ2-7
TGCGCCAGCAGTGGACAGGGAGCCTACGAGCAGTACTTC
CASSGQGAYEQYF
>-|TRBV12-3/TRBV12-4|few|15|TRBJ2-5
TGTGCCAGCAGTTACCGGCCCAGCCCACAAGAGACCCAGTACTTC
CASSYRPSPQETQYF